This TCR beta chain was profiled in a study of blood T cell repertoires in COVID-19. About the research overall: Samples came from the United States, Italy and Spain, spanning acute and convalescent COVID-19.

The method was immunoSEQ multiplex PCR; TCRdb's version includes in-frame clones alone and lacks a portion of them. The sample holds approximately 230,000 clones, around nine tenths seen once. The CDR3 totals 14 residues. CDR1 is MDHEN and CDR2 is SYDVKM in the germline V gene. Trimming shortened V by 5 bases and J by 3 bases, and 12 bases separated the two germline ends. This clone has a single count. The clonotype comes from a woman under 30 who had recovered from COVID-19. V usage is TRBV28 and J usage is TRBJ2-3; TRBD2 is a possible D gene (5 bases). Specimen: PBMCs or T cells enriched from blood (not recorded which). The CDR3 nucleotides read TGTGCCAGCAGTGCGAGGGTAGCGACAGATACGCAGTATTTT. Encoded protein: CASSARVATDTQYF.